Listed here are 9 T cell receptor beta chains from one sample, sequenced in a study of cytomegalovirus exposure and HLA in healthy donors. 13 Jbeta primers and 60 Vbeta primers were used for the PCR. Measured with immunoSEQ multiplex PCR; TCRdb has only the in-frame clones, and not every one. The repertoire has more than 150,000 clones, 60% to 80% of them found once; the top ten carry over 1.1%. Sequencing was performed on PBMCs. The origin of the receptors is a male donor in good health and CMV-seronegative.

This clone was recorded only once. The chain uses TRBV5-1 and TRBJ2-3; TRBD2 matches at 7 bases. Germline CDR1 SGHRS, CDR2 YFSETQ. This CDR3 is 15 amino acids long. V trimming: 1 base; J trimming: 5 bases; junction bases outside the gene matches: 7. CDR3 sequence reads: CASSLQGVAGDTQYF. DNA of the CDR3: TGCGCCAGCAGCTTGCAAGGGGTAGCGGGAGATACGCAGTATTTT.

This clone was picked up a small number of times. The chain is built from TRBV18 and TRBJ2-3, with D unclear. There are 15 residues in the CDR3. V lost 0 bases to trimming and J lost 0 bases, with 7 bases between them. Germline V gene sequence: CDR1 KGHSH, CDR2 LQKENI. CDR3 coding DNA: TGTGCCAGCTCACCACCGGGCAGGAGCACAGATACGCAGTATTTT. This codes for CASSPPGRSTDTQYF. The full variable domain, completed using reference TRBV18 and TRBJ2-3, is NAGVMQNPRHLVRRRGQEARLRCSPMKGHSHVYWYRQLPEEGLKFMVYLQKENIIDESGMPKERFSAEFPKEGPSILRIQQVVRGDSAAYFCASSPPGRSTDTQYFGPGTRLTVL.

The chain joins TRBV9 to TRBJ2-5, with TRBD2 identical over 10 bases. CDR3 length: 17 amino acids. Germline lookup yields CDR1 SGDLS and CDR2 YYNGEE. Trimming took 0 bases from V and 2 from J; bases not matched to a gene: 7. The CDR3 sequence is CASSVVGAGGGQETQYF. The DNA of the CDR3 is TGTGCCAGCAGCGTAGTGGGAGCGGGAGGGGGACAAGAGACCCAGTACTTC. The variable domain in full, completed from reference TRBV9 and TRBJ2-5, reads DSGVTQTPKHLITATGQRVTLRCSPRSGDLSVYWYQQSLDQGLQFLIQYYNGEERAKGNILERFSAQQFPDLHSELNLSSLELGDSALYFCASSVVGAGGGQETQYFGPGTRLLVL.

This rearrangement joins TRBV15 to TRBJ2-7; 7 bases line up with TRBD2. Per the germline V gene, CDR1 is LNHNV and CDR2 is YYDKDF (reference sequence). The V segment lost 8 bases and the J segment 4 bases; nucleotides outside the gene matches: 8. CDR3 size: 13 residues. This CDR3 reads CATSYLGGYEQYF. DNA for the CDR3: TGTGCCACCTCCTATCTGGGGGGGTACGAGCAGTACTTC.

The chain uses TRBV4-3 and TRBJ2-2, with 11 positions matching TRBD1. V was pared by 5 bases and J by 5 bases, with 4 bases of the junction left unmatched. Germline V gene sequence: CDR1 LGHNA, CDR2 YSLEER. The length of the CDR3 is 15 residues. CDR3 DNA: TGCGCCAGCAGCTACGGACAGGGGGCGACCGGGGAGCTGTTTTTT. Translation: CASSYGQGATGELFF.

This chain joins TRBV28 and TRBJ1-2; 9 bases are shared with TRBD1. Germline CDR1 MDHEN, CDR2 SYDVKM. CDR3 length: 17 residues. The junction had 7 bases not matched to a gene; V was cut back by 0 bases and J by 2 bases. The CDR3 bases are TGTGCCAGCAGTTTATGGACAGGGGGACGACTCAACTATGGCTACACCTTC. It yields the protein CASSLWTGGRLNYGYTF.

V and J are TRBV5-1 and TRBJ2-7, with a possible D match to TRBD1 (5 bases). CDR3 length equals 16 residues. Per germline, CDR1 SGHRS and CDR2 YFSETQ. Trimming cost V 0 bases and J 1 base, with 14 bases left between them. The CDR3: CASSLEVGQVSYEQYF. The CDR3 bases are TGCGCCAGCAGCTTGGAGGTGGGGCAGGTTTCCTACGAGCAGTACTTC.

In its sample, this clone was seen once. This chain joins TRBV9 and TRBJ2-1; 10 bases are shared with TRBD1. The CDR3 extends over 14 amino acids. The ends lost 4 bases at V and 6 bases at J; junction bases unmatched: 4. Per the germline V gene, CDR1 is SGDLS and CDR2 is YYNGEE. The CDR3 loop is CASSFWDRGNEQFF. DNA for the CDR3: TGTGCCAGCAGCTTCTGGGACAGGGGCAATGAGCAGTTCTTC.

This chain links TRBV11-1 with TRBJ1-2, with a possible D match to TRBD1 (6 bases). The germline CDR1 and CDR2 sequences are SGHAT and FQDESV (reference sequence). The germline V and J ends were trimmed by 1 base and 4 bases, with 10 bases remaining between them. The CDR3 spans 14 residues. The CDR3, as DNA: TGTGCCAGCAGCTTAGGAGGGACAAGCTATGGCTACACCTTC. This encodes CASSLGGTSYGYTF.